Detailed here is one T cell receptor (beta chain). Its target antigen remains unknown. Base qualities are missing; no much larger clone stands one base away. TCRbeta CDR3 regions were amplified from genomic DNA using the immunoSEQ Assay, a bias-controlled multiplex PCR. On the authors' methods: Nucleated cell counts per sample were estimated from amplification of reference gene primers within the assay. To quantify the absolute abundance of each unique TCRbeta CDR3 rearrangement, sequence reads were collapsed and filtered. Productive Simpson clonality was computed per sample as the square root of Simpson's diversity index over productive rearrangements. TCRdb retrieved this table from immuneACCESS and kept in-frame rearrangements only. Not all clones are present; in checked studies, unresolved V genes account for under half, and no reason is known for the remainder. The V and J calls and clone size are taken from that table; D and trimming were inferred from the DNA. A total of some 180,000 clones appear in this sample, 70% to 90% of them only once. Of the sample, under 3.5% falls within the top ten clones.

The sample belongs to a study of blood T cell repertoires in COVID-19 (dated by TCRdb to 2019 to 2021). Some background on the complete study: Collaborator samples came from the United States, Italy and Spain and covered acute and convalescent phases of COVID-19. The prospective study material was composed of cDNA or gDNA derived from T cells, B-cell-depleted T cells, or PBMCs. The dataset comprised deeply sampled blood TCRbeta repertoires from subjects exposed to, actively infected with, or recovered from COVID-19. The repertoires were released in a freely available public database intended as a resource for research on the immune response to SARS-CoV-2. The samples were drawn from the first 160 participants of the ongoing ImmuneRACE study and from 950 to 1,500 subjects provided by 6 global collaborators. A de-identified subject ID, COVID-19 status, age in years and sex were almost always included in the sample metadata. Where available, HLA class I and class II types were obtained from metadata supplied by the sample provider rather than from assay-based typing.

Findings and caveats that apply to the study as a whole: Clinical and demographic metadata were provided uncurated, with the amount varying by source and participant.

Its CDR3 holds 15 amino acids, cysteine through phenylalanine. The CDR3 DNA has 45 bases and is translated from base 1. Sequences KGHSH (CDR1) and LQKENI (CDR2) are obtained from the germline V gene. Compared with germline, V lacks 1 base and J lacks 7 bases; bases without a gene match: 6. In Seattle, one collaborating source enrolled patients while the infection was active and tracked those patients longitudinally over the course of disease. The collaborating institutions used their own protocols to collect whole blood in K2EDTA tubes. For TCRbeta analysis, collaborators shipped samples as frozen whole blood, isolated PBMCs, or DNA extracted from either of those sample types.

Material for sequencing was peripheral blood. Recombination connected TRBV18 to TRBJ1-4, with TRBD1 identical over 7 junction bases. The receptor was isolated from a woman at least 80 years old with COVID-19, enrolled during active disease. The DNA reads TGTGCCAGCTCACCACGACAGGGATCGGCTGAAAAACTGTTTTTT. This gives the protein CASSPRQGSAEKLFF.